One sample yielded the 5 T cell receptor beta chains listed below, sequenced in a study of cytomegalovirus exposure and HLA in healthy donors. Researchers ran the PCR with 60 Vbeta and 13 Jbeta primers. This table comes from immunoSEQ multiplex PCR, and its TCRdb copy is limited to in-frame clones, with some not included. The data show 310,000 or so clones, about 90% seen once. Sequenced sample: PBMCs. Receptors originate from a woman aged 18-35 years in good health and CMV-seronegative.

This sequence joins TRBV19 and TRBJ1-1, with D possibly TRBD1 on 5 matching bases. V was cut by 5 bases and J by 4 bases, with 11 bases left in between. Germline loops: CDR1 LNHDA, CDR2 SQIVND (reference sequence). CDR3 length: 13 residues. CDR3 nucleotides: TGTGCCAGTAGTCCAGACAGATCCACTGAAGCTTTCTTT. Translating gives CASSPDRSTEAFF.

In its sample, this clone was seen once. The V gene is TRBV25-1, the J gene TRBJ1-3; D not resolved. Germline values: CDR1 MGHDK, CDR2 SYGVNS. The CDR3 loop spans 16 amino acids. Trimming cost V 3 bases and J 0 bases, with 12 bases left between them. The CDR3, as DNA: TGTGCCAGCAGTGATTTAAACCTCTACTCTGGAAACACCATATATTTT. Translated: CASSDLNLYSGNTIYF.

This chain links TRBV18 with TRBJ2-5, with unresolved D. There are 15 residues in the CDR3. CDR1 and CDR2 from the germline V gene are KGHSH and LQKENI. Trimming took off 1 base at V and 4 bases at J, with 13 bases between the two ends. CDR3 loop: CASSPLRHSGETQYF. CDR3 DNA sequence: TGTGCCAGCTCACCACTGCGACATTCCGGAGAGACCCAGTACTTC.

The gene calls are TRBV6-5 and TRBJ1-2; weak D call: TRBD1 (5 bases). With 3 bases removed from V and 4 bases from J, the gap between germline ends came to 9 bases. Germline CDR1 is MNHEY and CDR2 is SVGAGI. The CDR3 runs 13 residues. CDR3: CASSYAGGYGYTF. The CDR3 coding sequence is TGTGCCAGCAGTTATGCGGGGGGCTATGGCTACACCTTC.

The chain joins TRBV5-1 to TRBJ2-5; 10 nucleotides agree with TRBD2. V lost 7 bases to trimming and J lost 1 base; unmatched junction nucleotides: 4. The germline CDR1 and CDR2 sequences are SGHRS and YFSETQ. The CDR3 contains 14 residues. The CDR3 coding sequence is TGCGCCAGCTCTAGCGGGGGCCTCCAAGAGACCCAGTACTTC. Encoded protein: CASSSGGLQETQYF.